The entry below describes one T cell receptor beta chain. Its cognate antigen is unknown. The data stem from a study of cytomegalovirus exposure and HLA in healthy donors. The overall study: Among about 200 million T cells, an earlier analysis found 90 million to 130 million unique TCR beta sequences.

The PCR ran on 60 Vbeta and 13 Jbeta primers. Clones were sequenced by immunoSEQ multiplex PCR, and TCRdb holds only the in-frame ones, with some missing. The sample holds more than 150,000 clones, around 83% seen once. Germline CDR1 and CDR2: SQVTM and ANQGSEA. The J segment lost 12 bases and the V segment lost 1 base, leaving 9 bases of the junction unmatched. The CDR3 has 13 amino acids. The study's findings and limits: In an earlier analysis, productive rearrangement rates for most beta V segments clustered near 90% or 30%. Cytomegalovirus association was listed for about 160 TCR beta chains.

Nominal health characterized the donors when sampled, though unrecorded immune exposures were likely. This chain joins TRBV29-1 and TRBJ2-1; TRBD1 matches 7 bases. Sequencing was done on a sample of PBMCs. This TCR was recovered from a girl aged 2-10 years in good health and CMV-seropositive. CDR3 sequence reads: CSVEVPTGLGQFF. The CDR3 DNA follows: TGCAGCGTTGAAGTCCCGACAGGGTTAGGGCAGTTCTTC.